The present T cell receptor beta chain was sequenced within a study of CD8 T cells in ankylosing spondylitis. Study-wide results and caveats: The authors reported significant enrichment of disease-linked clones in matched ankylosing spondylitis synovial fluid. The study identified a TCR beta motif of roughly eight highly homologous variants that appeared characteristic of ankylosing spondylitis blood.

Germline values: CDR1 SGHTA, CDR2 FQGNSA. Unmatched junction bases numbered 9, after V lost 5 bases and J lost 2 bases. The CDR3 totals 16 residues. Notes on this clonotype: What it recognizes is unknown.

MiXCR, run by TCRdb on the 5' RACE reads, gives a single entry per CDR3 protein. The sample carries 650,000 to 800,000 distinct CDR3 sequences, around a fifth recorded once. The receptor's source is a male donor with ankylosing spondylitis. The rearrangement links TRBV7-2 to TRBJ2-3; TRBD2 aligns across 8 bases. The sample was blood, either unsorted or a sorted T cell fraction (not recorded which). CDR3 nucleotide sequence: TGTGCCAGCAGCCAAAGGGCTAGCGGGCACACAGATACGCAGTATTTT. It codes for CASSQRASGHTDTQYF.